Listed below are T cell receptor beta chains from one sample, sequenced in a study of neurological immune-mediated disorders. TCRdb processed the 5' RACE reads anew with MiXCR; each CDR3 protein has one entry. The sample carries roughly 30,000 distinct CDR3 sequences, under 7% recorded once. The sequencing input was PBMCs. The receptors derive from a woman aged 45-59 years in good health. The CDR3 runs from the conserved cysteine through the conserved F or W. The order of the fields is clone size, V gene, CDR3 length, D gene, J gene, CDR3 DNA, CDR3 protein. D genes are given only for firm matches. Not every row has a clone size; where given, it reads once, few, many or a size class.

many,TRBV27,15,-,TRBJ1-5,TGTGCCAGCAGGACCGGGACCGCGGGCAATCAGCCCCAGCATTTT,CASRTGTAGNQPQHF
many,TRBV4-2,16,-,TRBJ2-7,TGTGCCAGCAGCCAAGACCCTGGCACACTATCCTACGAGCAGTACTTC,CASSQDPGTLSYEQYF
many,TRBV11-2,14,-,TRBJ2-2,TGTGCCAGCGGGTCCCTTAGGGTAACCGGGGAGCTGTTTTTT,CASGSLRVTGELFF
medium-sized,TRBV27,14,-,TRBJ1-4,TGTGCCAGCAGTTTGGAGGGCCCGTGGGAAAAACTGTTTTTT,CASSLEGPWEKLFF
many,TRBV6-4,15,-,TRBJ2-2,TGTGCCAGCAGTGGAACCGGGACTAACACCGGGGAGCTGTTTTTT,CASSGTGTNTGELFF
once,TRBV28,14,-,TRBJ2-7,TGTGCCAGCAGTCCCGCCCAGTACCTCTACGAGCAGTACTTC,CASSPAQYLYEQYF
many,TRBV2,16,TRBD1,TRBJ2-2,TGTGCCAGCAAATTGTGGGGACAGGGGGCTTCCGGGGAGCTGTTTTTT,CASKLWGQGASGELFF
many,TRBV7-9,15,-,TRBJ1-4,TGTGCCAGCAGCTTTCTCGGACTGCTAGATGAAAAACTGTTTTTT,CASSFLGLLDEKLFF
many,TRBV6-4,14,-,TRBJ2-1,TGTGCCAGCACCTTTGACAGTTCCTACAATGAGCAGTTCTTC,CASTFDSSYNEQFF
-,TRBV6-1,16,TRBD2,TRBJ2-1,TGTGCCAGCAGTGAAGCGCTTCGGACTAGCGGGGGTTTAAAGTTCTTC,CASSEALRTSGGLKFF
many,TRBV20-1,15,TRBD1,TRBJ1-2,TGTTGTGGGCACCAGGGGGGGGACGGCAACTATGGCTACACCTTC,CCGHQGGDGNYGYTF
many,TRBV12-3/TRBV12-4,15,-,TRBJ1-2,TGTGCCAGCAGTCCGTGGGGGGACAAAGACTATGGCTACACCTTC,CASSPWGDKDYGYTF
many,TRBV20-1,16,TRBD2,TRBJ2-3,TGCAGTGCTAGATCCCCTCCCCCTAGCGGGAGGGATACGCAGTATTTT,CSARSPPPSGRDTQYF
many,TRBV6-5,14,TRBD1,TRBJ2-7,TGTGCCAGCAGCCCGGGACAGGGTTACGACGAGCAGTACTTC,CASSPGQGYDEQYF
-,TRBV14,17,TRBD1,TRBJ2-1,TGTGCCAGCAGCCAAGATTGGGGACAGGGACGCACCGGGGAGCAGTTCTTC,CASSQDWGQGRTGEQFF
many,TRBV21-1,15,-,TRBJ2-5,TGTGCCAGCAGCAAGGGCAGTAAAGGTGAAGAGACCCAGTACTTC,CASSKGSKGEETQYF
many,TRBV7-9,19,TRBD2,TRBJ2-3,TGTGCCAGCAGCTCCCTACTAGCGGGGGGCCCACCATCAGCCGATACGCAGTATTTT,CASSSLLAGGPPSADTQYF
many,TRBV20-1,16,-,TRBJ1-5,TGCAGTGCTTCGAAATCGACGACAGGTCTTGGTCAGCCCCAGCATTTT,CSASKSTTGLGQPQHF
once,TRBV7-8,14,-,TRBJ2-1,TGTGCCAGCAGCTTAGGTGACACGTACAATGAGCAGTTCTTC,CASSLGDTYNEQFF
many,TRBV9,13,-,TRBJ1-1,TGTGCCAGCAGCGTAGGGGGTAGTAGAATAGCTTTCTTT,CASSVGGSRIAFF
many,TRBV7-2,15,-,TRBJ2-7,TGTGCCAGCAGCTTAGTTGGGAGAAGCTCCTACGAGCAGTACTTC,CASSLVGRSSYEQYF
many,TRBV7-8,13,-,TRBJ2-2,TGTGCCAGCAGTATAGAGAACACCGGGGAGCTGTTTTTT,CASSIENTGELFF
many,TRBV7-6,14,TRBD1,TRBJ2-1,TGTGCCAGCAGCTTGGCAGGGGGCTACAATGAGCAGTTCTTC,CASSLAGGYNEQFF
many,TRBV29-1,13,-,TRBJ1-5,TGCAGCGTTCGGGACAACCACAATCAGCCCCAGCATTTT,CSVRDNHNQPQHF
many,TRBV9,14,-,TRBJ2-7,TGTGCCAGCAGCGTAGGGGGGTCTGCCTACGAGCAGTACTTC,CASSVGGSAYEQYF
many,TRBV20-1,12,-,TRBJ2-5,TGCAGTGCTAGTCTCAGCCAAGAGACCCAGTACTTC,CSASLSQETQYF
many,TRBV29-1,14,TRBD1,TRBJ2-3,TGCAGCGTCGTAGGACAGGGGAAATCTGATACGCAGTATTTT,CSVVGQGKSDTQYF
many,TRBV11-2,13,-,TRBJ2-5,TGTGCCAGCAGCTTGTCGACACAAGAGACCCAGTACTTC,CASSLSTQETQYF
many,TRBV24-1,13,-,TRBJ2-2,TGTGCCACCAGCCGATTTTTCGCCGGGGAGCTGTTTTTT,CATSRFFAGELFF